Listed here are 29 T cell receptor beta chains from one sample, sequenced in a study of radiotherapy plus CTLA-4 blockade in lung cancer. TCRdb's copy holds only in-frame clones and misses some; the assay was immunoSEQ multiplex PCR. The repertoire holds over 95,000 clones, with 65% to 80% as singletons. The sequences come from peripheral blood, collected from a patient treated with radiotherapy plus ipilimumab. Source of these receptors: a human donor with non-small cell lung cancer who had a partial response to radiotherapy plus ipilimumab. Some clones in this sample may be carry-over from other donors' samples.

The rearrangement uses TRBV7-2 and TRBJ2-5; TRBD2 aligns across 9 bases. V lost 5 bases to trimming and J lost 3 bases; unmatched junction nucleotides: 10. CDR1 is SGHTA and CDR2 is FQGNSA in the germline V gene. The CDR3 sequence is 16 residues long. The CDR3 protein is CASSPRGLAGKETQYF. The CDR3 coding sequence is TGTGCCAGCAGCCCACGGGGGCTAGCGGGGAAAGAGACCCAGTACTTC.

Here the CDR3 DNA reads TGTGCCAGCAGCCCGCTAGTCCAGACTTTCCGCTACACCTTC. This sequence encodes CASSPLVQTFRYTF. This rearrangement joins TRBV7-8 to TRBJ1-2; D gene ambiguous. V lost 5 bases, J lost 9 bases, and 19 bases lay in between. CDR3 length equals 14 residues. CDR1 is SGHVS, CDR2 FQNEAQ, per germline. Supplemented by reference TRBV7-8 and TRBJ1-2, the full variable domain reads GAGVSQSPRYKVAKRGQDVALRCDPISGHVSLFWYQQALGQGPEFLTYFQNEAQLDKSGLPSDRFFAERPEGSVSTLKIQRTQQEDSAVYLCASSPLVQTFRYTFGSGTRLTVV.

This sequence joins TRBV28 and TRBJ1-5; perhaps TRBD1 as D (6 bases). This CDR3 spans 12 amino acids. Per germline, CDR1 MDHEN and CDR2 SYDVKM. The CDR3 sequence: CAERGANQPQHF. The CDR3 DNA reads TGTGCAGAACGGGGGGCCAATCAGCCCCAGCATTTT.

The rearrangement joins TRBV7-3 to TRBJ1-6; a possible D gene is TRBD1 (6 bases). Germline V gene lookup returns CDR1 SGHTA and CDR2 FQGTGA. The CDR3 length is 15 residues. Trimming took off 2 bases at V and 5 bases at J, with 10 bases between the two ends. CDR3 sequence reads: CASSLFGQNNSPLHF. CDR3 nucleotides: TGTGCCAGCAGCTTATTCGGACAGAATAATTCACCCCTCCACTTT.

J is TRBJ1-2 and V is TRBV5-4; D is unresolved. The CDR3 extends over 14 amino acids. Per the germline V gene, CDR1 is SGHNT and CDR2 is YYREEE (reference sequence). Trimming stripped 0 bases from V and 0 bases from J, with 6 bases between. CDR3 coding DNA: TGTGCCAGCAGCTTGGCGACTGCTAACTATGGCTACACCTTC. Its translation: CASSLATANYGYTF.

The CDR3 DNA sequence: TGCGCCAGCAGCTTGGCAGGGGTCATTCGTGGGCACGAGCAGTACTTC. Translating it yields CASSLAGVIRGHEQYF. The chain couples TRBV5-1 to TRBJ2-7; tentative D call: TRBD1 (6 bases). CDR1 is SGHRS, CDR2 YFSETQ, per germline. V was clipped by 0 bases and J by 5 bases, with 18 bases between them. The CDR3 has 16 residues.

The chain recombines TRBV2 with TRBJ2-3, with TRBD2 matching 15 bases. Germline assignment: CDR1 SNHLY and CDR2 FYNNEI. The CDR3 runs 15 residues. V was clipped by 7 bases and J by 4 bases; unmatched bases: 3. The CDR3 reads CASTRTSGGADTQYF. CDR3 nucleotides: TGTGCCAGCACCAGGACTAGCGGGGGGGCAGATACGCAGTATTTT. Supplemented by reference TRBV2 and TRBJ2-3, the full variable domain reads EPEVTQTPSHQVTQMGQEVILRCVPISNHLYFYWYRQILGQKVEFLVSFYNNEISEKSEIFDDQFSVERPDGSNFTLKIRSTKLEDSAMYFCASTRTSGGADTQYFGPGTRLTVL.

The chain recombines TRBV7-3 with TRBJ2-2; D gene ambiguous. Trimming removed 3 bases from V and 3 bases from J, with 8 bases in between. Germline CDR1 SGHTA, CDR2 FQGTGA. This CDR3 is 14 amino acids long. DNA for the CDR3: TGTGCCAGCAGCTTTGGCTTCGACACCGGGGAGCTGTTTTTT. This codes for CASSFGFDTGELFF.

The chain employs TRBV4-1 and TRBJ1-2; 8 bases align to TRBD1. The J segment lost 2 bases and the V segment lost 2 bases, leaving 4 bases of the junction unmatched. There are 15 residues in the CDR3. The V gene's germline CDR1 is MGHRA and CDR2 YSYEKL. This chain's CDR3 is CASSQSDRVNYGYTF. CDR3 nucleotide sequence: TGCGCCAGCAGCCAATCGGACAGGGTCAACTATGGCTACACCTTC.

In its sample, this clone was seen a few times. The V and J genes are TRBV5-6 and TRBJ2-7; a possible D gene is TRBD1 (7 bases). V dropped 4 bases and J dropped 4 bases, with 18 bases sitting between them. Germline V gives CDR1 SGHDT, CDR2 YYEEEE. CDR3 length: 15 amino acids. For the CDR3, the DNA is TGTGCCAGCAGCCCAGCGGAGGGGGCTGGATACGAGCAGTACTTC. This encodes CASSPAEGAGYEQYF.

This clone has only a few counts. The V gene is TRBV5-6, the J gene TRBJ1-1; no clear D gene. The CDR3 sequence is 13 residues long. The ends were cut back, 4 bases at V and 0 bases at J, with 7 bases in the middle. CDR1 and CDR2 from the germline V gene are SGHDT and YYEEEE. The CDR3 DNA follows: TGTGCCAGCAGCCCGGTTCTGAACACTGAAGCTTTCTTT. Its protein product is CASSPVLNTEAFF.

This chain connects TRBV29-1 to TRBJ1-1; 7 positions agree with TRBD1. CDR1 SQVTM and CDR2 ANQGSEA come from the germline V gene. The CDR3 runs 14 residues. V gave up 1 base and J gave up 7 bases; unmatched junction bases: 9. In nucleotides, the CDR3 is TGCAGCGTTGAAGTCTCCGGGACAGCCCTTGAAGCTTTCTTT. Translation: CSVEVSGTALEAFF. The whole variable domain, filled in from reference TRBV29-1 and TRBJ1-1, reads SAVISQKPSRDICQRGTSLTIQCQVDSQVTMMFWYRQQPGQSLTLIATANQGSEATYESGFVIDKFPISRPNLTFSTLTVSNMSPEDSSIYLCSVEVSGTALEAFFGQGTRLTVV.

The chain employs TRBV7-2 and TRBJ2-3, with 9 bases fitting TRBD2. V lost 1 base to trimming and J lost 4 bases; unmatched junction nucleotides: 6. Germline-derived CDR1 and CDR2 are SGHTA and FQGNSA. CDR3 length: 16 amino acids. CDR3: CASSLGPGLASDTQYF. CDR3 bases: TGTGCCAGCAGCTTAGGTCCGGGACTAGCATCAGATACGCAGTATTTT. Full variable domain (outside the CDR3, taken from reference TRBV7-2 and TRBJ2-3): GAGVSQSPSNKVTEKGKDVELRCDPISGHTALYWYRQSLGQGLEFLIYFQGNSAPDKSGLPSDRFSAERTGGSVSTLTIQRTQQEDSAVYLCASSLGPGLASDTQYFGPGTRLTVL.

The V gene is TRBV6-4, the J gene TRBJ2-2; possible D gene TRBD2, 5 bases. The CDR3 has 15 residues. Between the trimmed V and J ends, which lost 5 bases and 0 bases, there was a span of 10 bases. Germline CDR1 is MRHNA and CDR2 is SNTAGT. The CDR3 here is CASSSTGTNTGELFF. As DNA, the CDR3 is TGTGCCAGCAGTAGCACCGGGACGAACACCGGGGAGCTGTTTTTT.

The V gene is TRBV4-3, the J gene TRBJ2-1; 9 positions agree with TRBD2. The length of the CDR3 is 16 residues. The germline V gene has CDR1 LGHNA and CDR2 YSLEER. The junction had 8 bases not matched to a gene; V was cut back by 4 bases and J by 4 bases. Here the CDR3 DNA reads TGCGCCAGCAGCCTTCAGCGGGGGGCCCCGTACAATGAGCAGTTCTTC. Protein: CASSLQRGAPYNEQFF.

This clone has ten or more counts. The chain joins TRBV2 to TRBJ2-5, with TRBD1 identical over 8 bases. This CDR3 has 13 amino acids. With 6 bases clipped from V and 2 bases from J, the junction kept 2 bases outside the gene matches. Germline V gene lookup returns CDR1 SNHLY and CDR2 FYNNEI. As DNA, the CDR3 is TGTGCCAGCAGCAGGGACAGGCAAGAGACCCAGTACTTC. Its translation is CASSRDRQETQYF.

The genes are TRBV5-6 and TRBJ2-2, with 8 positions matching TRBD2. CDR3 size: 14 residues. Germline lookup yields CDR1 SGHDT and CDR2 YYEEEE. The junction had 3 bases not matched to a gene; V was cut back by 2 bases and J by 6 bases. The DNA for the CDR3 is TGTGCCAGCAGCTTAACGGGGGGGCCCGGGGAGCTGTTTTTT. Translation: CASSLTGGPGELFF.

V gene TRBV29-1 combines with J gene TRBJ1-5; D gene uncertain. Germline CDR1 is SQVTM and CDR2 is ANQGSEA. The CDR3 is 14 amino acids. The germline V and J ends were trimmed by 4 bases and 1 base, with 11 bases remaining between them. Written as DNA, the CDR3 is TGCAGCGTTGCGGTGGAGAGCAGCAATCAGCCCCAGCATTTT. Its translation: CSVAVESSNQPQHF.

This rearrangement joins TRBV4-1 to TRBJ1-4; D unresolved. Looked up from germline, CDR1 is MGHRA and CDR2 is YSYEKL. The CDR3 extends over 13 amino acids. V lost 0 bases and J 8 bases, leaving 7 bases between the germline ends. CDR3 residues: CASSQDFGEKLFF. CDR3 sequence (DNA): TGCGCCAGCAGCCAAGATTTCGGGGAAAAACTGTTTTTT.

This rearrangement joins TRBV11-3 to TRBJ1-4; maybe TRBD1 (5 bases). Germline V gene data show CDR1 as SGHNT and CDR2 as YENEEA. The CDR3 length is 16 residues. Trimming took 2 bases from V and 3 from J, leaving 13 bases between them. The CDR3 spells CASSLKGLGANEKLFF. The CDR3 nucleotides are TGTGCCAGCAGCTTAAAGGGTCTAGGGGCTAATGAAAAACTGTTTTTT. The variable domain in full, completed from reference TRBV11-3 and TRBJ1-4, reads EAGVVQSPRYKIIEKKQPVAFWCNPISGHNTLYWYLQNLGQGPELLIRYENEEAVDDSQLPKDRFSAERLKGVDSTLKIQPAELGDSAVYLCASSLKGLGANEKLFFGSGTQLSVL.

The chain couples TRBV19 to TRBJ1-2; D is possibly TRBD1 (5 bases). Trimming pared 3 bases from V and 9 bases from J, leaving 14 bases between. The CDR3 length is 13 residues. Germline CDR1 LNHDA, CDR2 SQIVND (reference sequence). The CDR3 coding sequence is TGTGCCAGTAGTATTGCGCAGGGCCACAGCTACACCTTC. Amino acids: CASSIAQGHSYTF. Filled out from reference TRBV19 and TRBJ1-2, the complete variable domain reads DGGITQSPKYLFRKEGQNVTLSCEQNLNHDAMYWYRQDPGQGLRLIYYSQIVNDFQKGDIAEGYSVSREKKESFPLTVTSAQKNPTAFYLCASSIAQGHSYTFGSGTRLTVV.

The genes are TRBV4-1 and TRBJ2-1; 7 nucleotides match TRBD1. The CDR3 covers 20 residues. From germline, CDR1 is MGHRA and CDR2 YSYEKL. J lost 5 bases, V lost 5 bases, and 24 bases had no gene match. In DNA, the CDR3 is TGCGCCAGCAGCGTAAAGATCTCGAGACAGGCAGGGGGTATCAACAATGAGCAGTTCTTC. Encoded protein: CASSVKISRQAGGINNEQFF.

The rearrangement uses TRBV5-6 and TRBJ2-5, with a possible D match to TRBD2 (5 bases). Trimming removed 3 bases at V and 5 bases at J, with 11 bases between. The CDR3 extends over 13 amino acids. Germline assignment: CDR1 SGHDT and CDR2 YYEEEE. The CDR3, as DNA: TGTGCCAGCAGCTGGCAGCGCGGGGAGACCCAGTACTTC. It encodes CASSWQRGETQYF.

This sequence joins TRBV28 and TRBJ1-1; 10 bases fit TRBD1. Trimming at V came to 6 bases and at J to 1 base, leaving 2 bases not matched to a gene. The CDR3 sequence is 14 residues long. The germline CDR1 and CDR2 sequences are MDHEN and SYDVKM. The CDR3 reads CASRGQGRNTEAFF. CDR3 coding DNA: TGTGCCAGCAGGGGACAGGGGAGGAACACTGAAGCTTTCTTT. The entire variable domain, with the rest obtained from reference TRBV28 and TRBJ1-1, is as follows: DVKVTQSSRYLVKRTGEKVFLECVQDMDHENMFWYRQDPGLGLRLIYFSYDVKMKEKGDIPEGYSVSREKKERFSLILESASTNQTSMYLCASRGQGRNTEAFFGQGTRLTVV.

This clone was found a few times. This rearrangement joins TRBV7-2 to TRBJ1-5; 9 bases agree with TRBD1. The CDR3 runs 18 residues. Germline CDR1 SGHTA, CDR2 FQGNSA. V lost 2 bases and J lost 3; bases outside the gene matches: 11. The CDR3, as DNA: TGTGCCAGCAGCTTAACTTTGGATCGGACAGGGGTCAATCAGCCCCAGCATTTT. Its translation is CASSLTLDRTGVNQPQHF.

The chain joins TRBV5-8 to TRBJ1-2; the match to TRBD1 covers 9 bases. Germline values: CDR1 SGHTS, CDR2 YDEGEE. V was pared by 6 bases and J by 6 bases, with 12 bases of the junction left unmatched. The CDR3 is 15 amino acids. CDR3: CASNLPGQGIDGYTF. The CDR3 bases are TGTGCCAGCAACTTACCGGGACAGGGAATAGATGGCTACACCTTC.

The chain carries TRBV6-6 and TRBJ1-1; 10 positions match TRBD1. Germline assignment: CDR1 MNHNY and CDR2 SVGAGI (reference sequence). The CDR3 extends over 15 amino acids. V trimming: 6 bases; J trimming: 6 bases; junction bases outside the gene matches: 10. CDR3 nucleotide sequence: TGTGCCAGCAGAGAGACCGGGACAGGGGCCCCTGAAGCTTTCTTT. It is translated as CASRETGTGAPEAFF.

This chain joins TRBV9 and TRBJ2-3; 11 bases are a match to TRBD2. CDR3 length: 14 amino acids. The germline V gene encodes CDR1 SGDLS and CDR2 YYNGEE. J was trimmed by 6 bases and V by 1 base; bases with no gene match: 1. The CDR3 nucleotides read TGTGCCAGCAGCGTAATAGCGGGAGGGGATACGCAGTATTTT. As protein: CASSVIAGGDTQYF.

The chain uses TRBV6-1 and TRBJ2-5, with 8 bases fitting TRBD1. Germline assignment: CDR1 MNHNS and CDR2 SASEGT. The length of the CDR3 is 15 residues. V was clipped by 1 base and J by 5 bases; unmatched bases: 6. The CDR3 reads CASSEVDRGVETQYF. The CDR3, as DNA: TGTGCCAGCAGTGAAGTCGACAGGGGAGTGGAGACCCAGTACTTC.